These 28 T cell receptor beta chains share one sample of origin, sequenced in a study of blood T cell repertoires in COVID-19. Sequencing used immunoSEQ multiplex PCR; TCRdb keeps in-frame clones, though not all of them. The top ten clones hold 2% to 2.5% of a sample with some 300,000 clones, around nine tenths of them seen once. The sequenced sample was PBMCs or T cells enriched from blood (not recorded which). Receptor source: an older woman in a cohort exposed to, infected with or recovered from COVID-19 (not recorded which).

V and J are TRBV28 and TRBJ2-2, with D perhaps matching TRBD2 (6 bases). The CDR3 covers 15 residues. Between the trimmed V and J ends, which lost 7 bases and 6 bases, there was a span of 18 bases. Germline V gene data show CDR1 as MDHEN and CDR2 as SYDVKM. The CDR3 is CASTRGGQGAGELFF. In nucleotides, the CDR3 is TGTGCCAGCACCAGAGGAGGGCAGGGCGCCGGGGAGCTGTTTTTT. Combining the CDR3 with reference TRBV28 and TRBJ2-2 gives the whole variable domain DVKVTQSSRYLVKRTGEKVFLECVQDMDHENMFWYRQDPGLGLRLIYFSYDVKMKEKGDIPEGYSVSREKKERFSLILESASTNQTSMYLCASTRGGQGAGELFFGEGSRLTVL.

This chain uses TRBV19 with TRBJ2-1, with 10 bases identical to TRBD2. Looked up from germline, CDR1 is LNHDA and CDR2 is SQIVND (reference sequence). There are 15 residues in the CDR3. Germline trimming cut 5 bases from V and 3 bases from J; bases unmatched to any gene: 4. The CDR3 protein is CASSPTSGLYNEQFF. The CDR3, as DNA: TGTGCCAGTAGTCCGACTAGCGGGCTCTACAATGAGCAGTTCTTC.

The chain employs TRBV2 and TRBJ1-1; D not certain. This CDR3 region has 16 residues. The germline V and J ends were trimmed by 4 bases and 1 base, with 16 bases remaining between them. CDR1 is SNHLY and CDR2 is FYNNEI in the germline V gene. The CDR3 nucleotides read TGTGCCAGCAGTGCGAATCCATACAGACCGAACACTGAAGCTTTCTTT. Its translation: CASSANPYRPNTEAFF.

This chain uses TRBV18 with TRBJ1-4; 7 bases are shared with TRBD1. The CDR3 covers 16 residues. V was clipped by 3 bases and J by 0 bases; unmatched bases: 4. CDR1 and CDR2 (germline): KGHSH, LQKENI. The CDR3 loop is CASSPVQGATNEKLFF. CDR3 coding DNA: TGTGCCAGCTCACCGGTCCAGGGGGCAACTAATGAAAAACTGTTTTTT. Full variable domain (outside the CDR3, taken from reference TRBV18 and TRBJ1-4): NAGVMQNPRHLVRRRGQEARLRCSPMKGHSHVYWYRQLPEEGLKFMVYLQKENIIDESGMPKERFSAEFPKEGPSILRIQQVVRGDSAAYFCASSPVQGATNEKLFFGSGTQLSVL.

V usage is TRBV9 and J usage is TRBJ2-6, with 7 bases matching TRBD2. This CDR3 spans 19 amino acids. V lost 0 bases and J lost 0; bases outside the gene matches: 9. The germline gives CDR1 SGDLS, CDR2 YYNGEE. Here the CDR3 DNA reads TGTGCCAGCAGCGTAGGACTAGCCCTCAAGCCCTCTGGGGCCAACGTCCTGACTTTC. Translating it yields CASSVGLALKPSGANVLTF.

This clone was counted a few times. The chain recombines TRBV28 with TRBJ1-5; weak D call: TRBD1 (6 bases). V lost 8 bases, J lost 6 bases, and 14 bases lay in between. The CDR3 spans 13 residues. Germline V gives CDR1 MDHEN, CDR2 SYDVKM. CDR3 sequence (DNA): TGTGCCAGCGTCATTAGGGGGACTCAGCCCCAGCATTTT. Translation gives CASVIRGTQPQHF.

V and J are TRBV11-3 and TRBJ2-3; D gene unclear. Germline V lookup: CDR1 SGHNT, CDR2 YENEEA. Trimming took 2 bases from V and 5 from J, leaving 8 bases between them. The CDR3 runs to 13 residues. The CDR3 bases are TGTGCCAGCAGCTTAAATTCCCTAGATACGCAGTATTTT. This translates into CASSLNSLDTQYF. Using reference TRBV11-3 and TRBJ2-3 for the parts outside the CDR3, the full variable domain is EAGVVQSPRYKIIEKKQPVAFWCNPISGHNTLYWYLQNLGQGPELLIRYENEEAVDDSQLPKDRFSAERLKGVDSTLKIQPAELGDSAVYLCASSLNSLDTQYFGPGTRLTVL.

This rearrangement joins TRBV13 to TRBJ2-7, with TRBD2 matching over 11 bases. From germline, CDR1 is PRHDT and CDR2 FYEKMQ (reference sequence). V shed 6 bases, J shed 7 bases, and the junction held 11 bases outside the gene matches. The CDR3 extends over 15 amino acids. CDR3 coding DNA: TGTGCCAGCAGTTATAGCGGGAGGGCCCTCGGGGAGCAGTACTTC. Translation gives CASSYSGRALGEQYF.

The chain employs TRBV9 and TRBJ2-1; 10 bases match TRBD1. Trimming at V came to 4 bases and at J to 5 bases, leaving 9 bases not matched to a gene. The V gene's germline CDR1 is SGDLS and CDR2 YYNGEE. The CDR3 spans 16 residues. CDR3 sequence reads: CASSQRDRGGNNEQFF. For the CDR3, the DNA is TGTGCCAGCAGCCAACGGGACAGGGGAGGGAACAATGAGCAGTTCTTC.

For the CDR3, the DNA is TGTGCCAGCAGCAGGACAGGGGGCCTCTACGAGCAGTACTTC. Protein: CASSRTGGLYEQYF. V is TRBV2 and J is TRBJ2-7, with 11 bases aligning to TRBD1. The ends lost 6 bases at V and 3 bases at J; junction bases unmatched: 4. Germline V lookup: CDR1 SNHLY, CDR2 FYNNEI. This CDR3 contains 14 residues.

The V call is TRBV5-4, the J call TRBJ2-1; 12 nucleotides align to TRBD2. Trimming removed 4 bases from V and 13 bases from J; junction bases left unmatched: 6. CDR1 is SGHNT and CDR2 is YYREEE in the germline V gene (reference sequence). CDR3 length: 13 amino acids. CDR3 residues: CASSLRTSGTQFF. In DNA form, the CDR3 reads TGTGCCAGCAGCCTTCGGACTAGCGGGACTCAGTTCTTC. The whole variable domain, filled in from reference TRBV5-4 and TRBJ2-1, reads ETGVTQSPTHLIKTRGQQVTLRCSSQSGHNTVSWYQQALGQGPQFIFQYYREEENGRGNFPPRFSGLQFPNYSSELNVNALELDDSALYLCASSLRTSGTQFFGPGTRLTVL.

This chain joins TRBV7-9 and TRBJ2-7, with 7 bases lining up with TRBD2. The CDR3 contains 13 residues. V lost 1 base, J lost 6 bases, and 3 bases stayed unmatched. CDR1 SEHNR and CDR2 FQNEAQ come from the germline V gene (reference sequence). Written as DNA, the CDR3 is TGTGCCAGCAGCTTAGGAACGGGGGGCGAGCAGTACTTC. As protein: CASSLGTGGEQYF.

The genes are TRBV5-1 and TRBJ2-5; perhaps TRBD1 as D (5 bases). Trimming stripped 2 bases from V and 4 bases from J, with 15 bases between. The CDR3 spans 15 residues. Germline V gene sequence: CDR1 SGHRS, CDR2 YFSETQ. The CDR3 DNA is TGCGCCAGCAGCTTATACGACAGTACTCGAGAGACCCAGTACTTC. Protein product: CASSLYDSTRETQYF.

This clone has a single count. CDR3 in DNA: TGTGCCTGGAAGGGGGGAGGGTCTGGGGCCAACGTCCTGACTTTC. This gives the protein CAWKGGGSGANVLTF. The chain carries TRBV30 and TRBJ2-6; D may be TRBD2 (7 bases). This CDR3 is built from 15 residues. V was clipped by 4 bases and J by 1 base, with 11 bases between them. Looked up from germline, CDR1 is GTSNPN and CDR2 is SVGIG (reference sequence).

The chain couples TRBV11-2 to TRBJ2-7; 11 bases are a match to TRBD2. Germline V CDR1 and CDR2: SGHAT, FQNNGV. The CDR3 is 18 residues long. V shed 5 bases and J 0 bases; nucleotides not matched to a gene: 12. Here the CDR3 reads CASSPGDSGRVHSYEQYF. The CDR3 coding sequence is TGTGCCAGCAGCCCTGGCGATAGCGGGAGGGTCCACTCCTACGAGCAGTACTTC. Looking up the rest from reference TRBV11-2 and TRBJ2-7 gives the full variable domain: EAGVAQSPRYKIIEKRQSVAFWCNPISGHATLYWYQQILGQGPKLLIQFQNNGVVDDSQLPKDRFSAERLKGVDSTLKIQPAKLEDSAVYLCASSPGDSGRVHSYEQYFGPGTRLTVT.

V gene TRBV7-9 combines with J gene TRBJ2-6; tentatively, D is TRBD1 (6 bases). CDR3 size: 17 residues. Between the trimmed V and J ends, which lost 5 bases and 5 bases, there was a span of 19 bases. Germline V CDR1 and CDR2: SEHNR, FQNEAQ (reference sequence). The CDR3 sequence: CASSAGVLGFRANVLTF. In nucleotides, the CDR3 is TGTGCCAGCAGCGCAGGGGTGTTAGGTTTTAGGGCCAACGTCCTGACTTTC.

The V call is TRBV19, the J call TRBJ2-2; a possible D gene is TRBD1 (5 bases). Looked up from germline, CDR1 is LNHDA and CDR2 is SQIVND (reference sequence). V shed 5 bases and J shed 5 bases, with 12 bases lying between them. This CDR3 comprises 14 residues. CDR3 coding DNA: TGTGCCAGTAGTGACCAGACAGTAACCGGGGAGCTGTTTTTT. It is translated as CASSDQTVTGELFF.

In the case of this clone: This specimen includes other DNA sequences encoding the same CDR3. The chain recombines TRBV30 with TRBJ2-7; D ambiguous. Germline V lookup: CDR1 GTSNPN, CDR2 SVGIG (reference sequence). Trimming left V 0 bases short and J 5 bases short, with 5 bases between. CDR3 length equals 11 residues. This chain's CDR3 is CAWSVRDEQYF. The CDR3 DNA sequence: TGTGCCTGGAGTGTACGGGACGAGCAGTACTTC.

This sequence joins TRBV21-1 and TRBJ2-1; the table's D gene call, TRBD2, was not cross checked with the DNA. TRBV21-1 corresponds to a pseudogene. CDR3 size: 20 residues. The CDR3 nucleotides read TGTGCCAGCAGCAAAGTTCTAGAATCGGGACTAGGATTAACCTACAATGAGCAGTTCTTC. Translated, it gives CASSKVLESGLGLTYNEQFF.

The rearrangement joins TRBV27 to TRBJ2-7; 13 positions match TRBD2. J lost 1 base, V lost 6 bases, and 9 bases had no gene match. In germline, CDR1 is MNHEY, CDR2 SMNVEV (reference sequence). CDR3 length: 17 amino acids. The CDR3 is CASRLTGLAGSSYEQYF. The CDR3 nucleotides read TGTGCCAGCAGGTTAACGGGACTAGCGGGATCGTCCTACGAGCAGTACTTC.

The chain uses TRBV27 and TRBJ2-3, with TRBD2 matching 7 bases. CDR1 is MNHEY and CDR2 is SMNVEV in the germline V gene (reference sequence). Trimming at V came to 5 bases and at J to 11 bases, leaving 7 bases not matched to a gene. The CDR3 covers 12 residues. In DNA, the CDR3 is TGTGCCAGCAGTCCCAGACCGGGAGGGCAGTATTTT. Protein product: CASSPRPGGQYF.

The rearrangement links TRBV28 to TRBJ2-3; a weak D match, TRBD2 (5 bases). The germline V and J ends were trimmed by 4 bases and 5 bases, with 16 bases remaining between them. The CDR3 has 15 residues. Germline V CDR1 and CDR2: MDHEN, SYDVKM. In nucleotides, the CDR3 is TGTGCCAGCAGTTCCCCGCCGACTAATCTAGATACGCAGTATTTT. It encodes CASSSPPTNLDTQYF.

The chain has TRBV11-2 and TRBJ2-7; D call uncertain. Germline loops: CDR1 SGHAT, CDR2 FQNNGV. The CDR3 loop spans 11 amino acids. Trimming cost V 6 bases and J 3 bases, with 6 bases left between them. The CDR3: CASRESYEQYF. DNA for the CDR3: TGTGCCAGCAGGGAGAGCTACGAGCAGTACTTC.

The table lists this clone with a count of one. This chain connects TRBV10-2 to TRBJ2-4; the D is unclear. Germline CDR1 reads WSHSY; CDR2 reads SAAADI. The V end lost 4 bases, the J end lost 0 bases, and 4 bases lay between the germline ends. The CDR3 totals 13 residues. CDR3: CASSGLAKNIQYF. In nucleotides, the CDR3 is TGCGCCAGCAGTGGGCTAGCCAAAAACATTCAGTACTTC.

The rearrangement links TRBV4-1 to TRBJ1-1; unclear D gene. The CDR3 runs to 15 residues. CDR1 is MGHRA, CDR2 YSYEKL, per germline. Trimming took off 2 bases at V and 3 bases at J, with 13 bases between the two ends. The DNA of the CDR3 is TGCGCCAGCAGCCAACTTAGGAGGAAGGACACTGAAGCTTTCTTT. It translates to CASSQLRRKDTEAFF.

The chain recombines TRBV23-1 with TRBJ1-5; D might be TRBD1 (6 bases). Being an ORF, TRBV23-1 has a function that is uncertain. Trimming shortened V by 7 bases and J by 5 bases, and 12 bases separated the two germline ends. CDR3 length: 13 residues. The CDR3 sequence: CASTRDTYQPQHF. CDR3 DNA sequence: TGCGCCAGCACGAGGGACACCTATCAGCCCCAGCATTTT.

This chain connects TRBV7-8 to TRBJ2-1, with D possibly being TRBD1 (6 bases). V lost 5 bases and J lost 0, with 11 bases in between. The CDR3 runs 15 residues. CDR1 is SGHVS and CDR2 is FQNEAQ in the germline V gene. This CDR3 is CASSKGQSSYNEQFF. The CDR3 DNA follows: TGTGCCAGCAGCAAAGGACAGAGCTCCTACAATGAGCAGTTCTTC. Full variable domain (missing parts from reference TRBV7-8 and TRBJ2-1): GAGVSQSPRYKVAKRGQDVALRCDPISGHVSLFWYQQALGQGPEFLTYFQNEAQLDKSGLPSDRFFAERPEGSVSTLKIQRTQQEDSAVYLCASSKGQSSYNEQFFGPGTRLTVL.

This chain joins TRBV3-1 (or the pseudogene TRBV3-2) and TRBJ2-7, with 10 nucleotides matching TRBD2. Germline V CDR1 and CDR2: LGHDT, YNNKEL (reference sequence). CDR3 size: 14 residues. With 3 bases clipped from V and 6 bases from J, the junction kept 5 bases outside the gene matches. The CDR3 DNA follows: TGTGCCAGCAGCCAGACCGGGACTAGCGTCGAGCAGTACTTC. Translated, it gives CASSQTGTSVEQYF.